Listed below are T cell receptor beta chains from one sample, sequenced in a study of vaccination and CD4 T cells after COVID-19. MiXCR, applied by TCRdb to the PCR reads, yields one record per CDR3 protein. The sample records tens of thousands of distinct CDR3 sequences, about half being singletons. Their target antigens are unknown. Sequencing was carried out using CD4+ T cells from blood, cultured in vitro. The receptors originated from a human donor who had recovered from COVID-19. Both conserved end residues are part of each CDR3. Fields, in order: clone size, V gene, J gene, D gene, CDR3 DNA, CDR3 protein. A D gene is named only where the DNA matches it firmly. Only part of the rows carry a size: once, few, many, or a class if the clone is expanded.

size: .; V: TRBV9; J: TRBJ2-5; D: TRBD2; DNA: TGTGCCAGCAGCGTGGAGCGGGAGAGTGGAGAGACCCAGTACTTC; CDR3: CASSVERESGETQYF
size: few; V: TRBV15; J: TRBJ1-1; D: .; DNA: TGTGCCACCAGCAGAGAAATGGTCACTGAAGCTTTCTTT; CDR3: CATSREMVTEAFF
size: .; V: TRBV18; J: TRBJ1-2; D: TRBD1; DNA: TGTGCCAGCTCACCACTCGGACAGGGTCGGGACTTATATGGCTACACCTTC; CDR3: CASSPLGQGRDLYGYTF
size: few; V: TRBV7-6; J: TRBJ2-5; D: .; DNA: TGTGCCAGCAGCCCCGGGACGGTCCAAGAGACCCAGTACTTC; CDR3: CASSPGTVQETQYF
size: once; V: TRBV28; J: TRBJ1-6; D: .; DNA: TGTGCCAGCAGTAAGAAGACAGGCTCCTATAATTCACCCCTCCACTTT; CDR3: CASSKKTGSYNSPLHF
size: .; V: TRBV10-3; J: TRBJ2-7; D: .; DNA: TGTGCCATCAGTGAGCAAAGGAGAGTGAGAAACTCCTACGAGCAGTACTTC; CDR3: CAISEQRRVRNSYEQYF
size: .; V: TRBV7-6; J: TRBJ1-1; D: TRBD1; DNA: TGTGCCAGCAGCGCGGGGGTGGGGACAGTCGGGTTAGGGGACACTGAAGCTTTCTTT; CDR3: CASSAGVGTVGLGDTEAFF
size: .; V: TRBV2; J: TRBJ1-3; D: .; DNA: TGTGCCAGCAGTGAAGCGCTTGGGGGGAACACCATATATTTT; CDR3: CASSEALGGNTIYF
size: .; V: TRBV20-1; J: TRBJ1-2; D: .; DNA: TGCAGTGCTAGCGGTGGGTCTGACTATGGCTACACCTTC; CDR3: CSASGGSDYGYTF
size: .; V: TRBV6-1; J: TRBJ1-3; D: .; DNA: TGTGCCAGCCGATCCCCCGGTGACTCTGGAAACACCATATATTTT; CDR3: CASRSPGDSGNTIYF
size: few; V: TRBV11-2; J: TRBJ1-1; D: .; DNA: TGTGCCAGCAGCTCGGACAGCATGAACACTGAAGCTTTCTTT; CDR3: CASSSDSMNTEAFF
size: few; V: TRBV7-2; J: TRBJ2-7; D: .; DNA: TGTGCCAGCAGCTTAGAACCAGTTGGAGCCTACGAGCAGTACTTC; CDR3: CASSLEPVGAYEQYF
size: medium-sized; V: TRBV19; J: TRBJ1-2; D: .; DNA: TGTGCCAGCCTGGCTGAGGAAGGCTACACCTTC; CDR3: CASLAEEGYTF
size: .; V: TRBV27; J: TRBJ2-2; D: .; DNA: TGTGCCAGCGGGACCGCGTACACCGGGGAGCTGTTTTTT; CDR3: CASGTAYTGELFF
size: .; V: TRBV6-2/TRBV6-3; J: TRBJ2-3; D: TRBD1; DNA: TGTGCCAGCAGTTCCTGGACAGGGGGCACAGATACGCAGTATTTT; CDR3: CASSSWTGGTDTQYF
size: few; V: TRBV12-3/TRBV12-4; J: TRBJ1-5; D: TRBD1; DNA: TGTGCCAGCAGTAGACAGGGTTATCAGCCCCAGCATTTT; CDR3: CASSRQGYQPQHF
size: few; V: TRBV30; J: TRBJ2-7; D: TRBD2; DNA: TGTGCCTGGAGTGTAGCGGGAGGGGAGCAGTACTTC; CDR3: CAWSVAGGEQYF
size: .; V: TRBV7-3; J: TRBJ1-1; D: .; DNA: TGTGCCAGCAGCTTAACGGGGGGGAACACTGAAGCTTTCTTT; CDR3: CASSLTGGNTEAFF
size: .; V: TRBV7-8; J: TRBJ1-1; D: .; DNA: TGTGCCAGCAGCCCCCTCATGAACACTGAAGCTTTCTTT; CDR3: CASSPLMNTEAFF
size: .; V: TRBV11-3; J: TRBJ2-7; D: .; DNA: TGTGCCAGCAGCTTAGGGGCTACCCTATACGAGCAGTACTTC; CDR3: CASSLGATLYEQYF
size: .; V: TRBV28; J: TRBJ2-5; D: .; DNA: TGTGCCAGCAGTTCGACAACCTCAACCCAGTACTTC; CDR3: CASSSTTSTQYF
size: .; V: TRBV5-1; J: TRBJ2-7; D: .; DNA: TGCGCCAGCAGCCTCGGACAGCTCTACGAGCAGTACTTC; CDR3: CASSLGQLYEQYF
size: .; V: TRBV7-9; J: TRBJ1-1; D: .; DNA: TGTGCCAGCTCCCAGCGAGGGGCAGCGGGGACTGAAGCTTTCTTT; CDR3: CASSQRGAAGTEAFF
size: .; V: TRBV6-1; J: TRBJ2-2; D: .; DNA: TGTGCCAGCAACGGAGCGGGTCAGTCTTCCGGGGAGCTGTTTTTT; CDR3: CASNGAGQSSGELFF
size: .; V: TRBV5-1; J: TRBJ2-3; D: .; DNA: TGCGCCAGCAGCCCTGACCCAGGGGACTTCACAGATACGCAGTATTTT; CDR3: CASSPDPGDFTDTQYF
size: .; V: TRBV12-3/TRBV12-4; J: TRBJ2-2; D: TRBD1; DNA: TGTGCCGGAAGGACAGGGGCTAACACCGGGGAGCTGTTTTTT; CDR3: CAGRTGANTGELFF
size: few; V: TRBV7-2; J: TRBJ2-7; D: TRBD1; DNA: TGTGCCAGCAGCTTAGTGACAGGGGGGGACTACGAGCAGTACTTC; CDR3: CASSLVTGGDYEQYF
size: medium-sized; V: TRBV19; J: TRBJ1-2; D: .; DNA: TGTGCCAGTAGTATAAGTGACTATGGCTACACCTTC; CDR3: CASSISDYGYTF
size: .; V: TRBV5-1; J: TRBJ1-1; D: TRBD1; DNA: TGCGCCAGCAGGAACAGGGGCCTTCTGGGCACTGAAGCTTTCTTT; CDR3: CASRNRGLLGTEAFF
size: few; V: TRBV10-1; J: TRBJ1-5; D: TRBD1; DNA: TGCGCCAGCAGTAGTGGACAGGGCAATCAGCCCCAGCATTTT; CDR3: CASSSGQGNQPQHF
size: .; V: TRBV7-9; J: TRBJ2-2; D: .; DNA: TGTGCCAGCAGCCCCCTCCGGTCCGGGGAGCTGTTTTTT; CDR3: CASSPLRSGELFF
size: .; V: TRBV6-2/TRBV6-3; J: TRBJ2-5; D: .; DNA: TGTGCCAGCAGTTACTCGCAGGCCTCAAGGACCCAGTACTTC; CDR3: CASSYSQASRTQYF
size: few; V: TRBV30; J: TRBJ1-2; D: .; DNA: TGTGCCTGGAGTCCCCAGGGCGGAGGCTACACCTTC; CDR3: CAWSPQGGGYTF
size: .; V: TRBV6-1; J: TRBJ1-5; D: .; DNA: TGTGCCAGCAATAAATATATGGGGACCGACAATCAGCCCCAGCATTTT; CDR3: CASNKYMGTDNQPQHF
size: .; V: TRBV29-1; J: TRBJ2-5; D: .; DNA: TGCAGTATAGAGGGGGGAGGGCCGGGAGAGACCCAGTACTTC; CDR3: CSIEGGGPGETQYF
size: once; V: TRBV20-1; J: TRBJ2-3; D: .; DNA: TGCAGTGCTGGGGACCCTGAACGGCCGACTGATACGCAGTATTTT; CDR3: CSAGDPERPTDTQYF
size: .; V: TRBV19; J: TRBJ2-5; D: TRBD2; DNA: TGTGCCAGTAGTATGTCGACGTGGGAGGGCGGGGAGACCCAGTACTTC; CDR3: CASSMSTWEGGETQYF
size: once; V: TRBV7-2; J: TRBJ2-5; D: TRBD2; DNA: TGTGCCAGCACTCTGGGGGGGAGGGAGACCCAGTACTTC; CDR3: CASTLGGRETQYF